This T cell receptor (beta chain) derives from a study of blood T cell repertoires in COVID-19. Study-wide context: Nucleic acid was either cDNA or gDNA, and it came from T cells, B-cell-depleted T cells, or PBMCs.

Trimming took 5 bases from V and 4 from J; bases not matched to a gene: 3. The CDR3 sequence is 14 residues long. Germline V gene lookup returns CDR1 MNHEY and CDR2 SVGAGI. Authors' analysis steps: Estimation of nucleated cell counts was performed using reference gene primer amplification. Generated by immunoSEQ multiplex PCR, the TCRdb table keeps only in-frame clones and is missing some. From that table come the V and J calls and clone size; the DNA was used to work out D and trimming. The sample shows around 120,000 clones, around two thirds of them seen only once. The material sequenced was peripheral blood. The rearrangement links TRBV6-5 to TRBJ1-2; 11 bases fit TRBD1. The receptor was derived from a woman between 65 and 79 years old with acute or convalescent COVID-19. DNA for the CDR3: TGTGCCAGCAGTACCGGGACAGGGGGCTATGGCTACACCTTC. Amino acid sequence: CASSTGTGGYGYTF.